The 24 T cell receptor beta chains in this list originate from one sample, sequenced in a study. A single record per CDR3 protein comes from TCRdb applying MiXCR to the 5' RACE reads. The data show approximately 60,000 distinct CDR3 sequences, 25% to 30% seen once. The sample comprised tumor-infiltrating memory CD4+ T cells sorted from the breast tumor. Stated subset: memory CD4+ T cells, CD4+CD45RO+CD25-. These receptors were obtained from a female donor with breast cancer.

This clonotype has at least ten counts. This chain joins TRBV7-9 and TRBJ1-1; D uncertain. V was clipped by 5 bases and J by 6 bases, with 7 bases between them. The CDR3 consists of 11 residues. Germline values: CDR1 SEHNR, CDR2 FQNEAQ (reference sequence). In DNA form, the CDR3 reads TGTGCCAGCAGCCAGAAGTCTGAAGCTTTCTTT. Translated: CASSQKSEAFF.

The rearrangement uses TRBV7-3 and TRBJ2-2; D is unclear. Germline V gene lookup returns CDR1 SGHTA and CDR2 FQGTGA. Between the trimmed V and J ends, which lost 5 bases and 4 bases, there was a span of 8 bases. The CDR3 runs to 13 residues. In DNA, the CDR3 is TGTGCCAGCAGCCTGCAGGTCACCGGGGAGCTGTTTTTT. Translation: CASSLQVTGELFF.

The V gene is TRBV5-1, the J gene TRBJ2-1; the D is unclear. CDR1 is SGHRS, CDR2 YFSETQ, per germline. The CDR3 spans 13 residues. Trimming removed 0 bases from V and 5 bases from J, with 6 bases in between. The CDR3 loop is CASSLGEHNEQFF. CDR3 DNA: TGCGCCAGCAGCTTGGGAGAGCACAATGAGCAGTTCTTC.

A few counts support this clonotype. The gene calls are TRBV29-1 and TRBJ2-1; D gene unclear. V lost 7 bases, J lost 9 bases, and 16 bases lay in between. CDR1 and CDR2 (germline): SQVTM, ANQGSEA. The length of the CDR3 is 12 residues. For the CDR3, the DNA is TGCAGCGCATCTCTAGGAATCAGTGAGCAGTTCTTC. Amino acids: CSASLGISEQFF.

This clonotype was recorded a few times. CDR3 residues: CSARDDRNTEAFF. CDR3 nucleotides: TGCAGTGCTAGAGATGATAGGAACACTGAAGCTTTCTTT. The gene calls are TRBV20-1 and TRBJ1-1; no reliable D call. Germline values: CDR1 DFQATT, CDR2 SNEGSKA (reference sequence). Trimming pared 0 bases from V and 1 base from J, leaving 6 bases between. This CDR3 is built from 13 residues.

This clonotype showed up just a few times. V and J are TRBV5-1 and TRBJ2-5, with TRBD2 identical over 9 bases. CDR1 SGHRS and CDR2 YFSETQ come from the germline V gene. CDR3 length: 14 residues. Germline trimming cut 3 bases from V and 5 bases from J; bases unmatched to any gene: 5. The CDR3: CASSSGLASETQYF. DNA for the CDR3: TGCGCCAGCAGCTCCGGACTAGCGTCGGAGACCCAGTACTTC.

The chain carries TRBV6-1 and TRBJ2-6; perhaps TRBD1 as D (6 bases). Trimming cost V 6 bases and J 2 bases, with 11 bases left between them. This CDR3 region has 15 residues. Per germline, CDR1 MNHNS and CDR2 SASEGT. The CDR3 DNA follows: TGTGCCAGCAGGGACAGCTATCCTGGGGCCAACGTCCTGACTTTC. This sequence encodes CASRDSYPGANVLTF.

This clonotype showed up many times. In nucleotides, the CDR3 is TGTGCCAGCAGCTTAAGGGGTAAAGAGTCCTACGAGCAGTACTTC. Translating gives CASSLRGKESYEQYF. The rearrangement joins TRBV7-2 to TRBJ2-7, with a weak D call TRBD1 (5 bases). CDR3 length: 15 residues. V shed 2 bases and J shed 1 base, with 12 bases lying between them. The V gene's germline CDR1 is SGHTA and CDR2 FQGNSA.

This clonotype occurred a few times. The rearrangement uses TRBV11-3 and TRBJ2-7, with D maybe TRBD1 (5 bases). CDR3 size: 14 residues. Germline lookup yields CDR1 SGHNT and CDR2 YENEEA. V gave up 3 bases and J gave up 1 base, with 10 bases separating them. The CDR3 coding sequence is TGTGCCAGCAGCTTCAGGGTTAGTTCCTACGAGCAGTACTTC. This encodes CASSFRVSSYEQYF.

V is TRBV5-1 and J is TRBJ2-1; D not resolved. The length of the CDR3 is 15 residues. The V and J ends lost 3 bases and 1 base respectively, with 11 bases between them. CDR1 SGHRS and CDR2 YFSETQ come from the germline V gene. The DNA of the CDR3 is TGCGCCAGCAGCTCGTCCGAGGTTTCCTACAATGAGCAGTTCTTC. As protein: CASSSSEVSYNEQFF.

This chain joins TRBV7-3 and TRBJ2-2; perhaps TRBD1 as D (6 bases). Deletions cut 5 bases from V and 5 bases from J, with 9 bases between. The CDR3 is made up of 13 amino acids. Germline V lookup: CDR1 SGHTA, CDR2 FQGTGA. CDR3 nucleotides: TGTGCCAGCAGCCTTGACAGGACCGGGGAGCTGTTTTTT. Translation gives CASSLDRTGELFF.

This chain connects TRBV6-5 to TRBJ1-1; D is uncertain. CDR3 size: 13 residues. Trimming stripped 6 bases from V and 2 bases from J, with 10 bases between. Germline V gene sequence: CDR1 MNHEY, CDR2 SVGAGI. The CDR3 nucleotides are TGTGCCAGCAGCCCGACTCTTAACACTGAAGCTTTCTTT. It translates to CASSPTLNTEAFF.

The V gene is TRBV9, the J gene TRBJ1-2; D might be TRBD1 (5 bases). Germline CDR1 reads SGDLS; CDR2 reads YYNGEE. Trimming removed 0 bases from V and 6 bases from J, with 15 bases in between. This CDR3 spans 15 amino acids. CDR3 bases: TGTGCCAGCAGCGTAGCTTCAGGGTTTGGAGATGGCTACACCTTC. Its translation: CASSVASGFGDGYTF.

The chain uses TRBV28 and TRBJ1-6; TRBD1 is a possible D gene (6 bases). Trimming shortened V by 7 bases and J by 9 bases, and 10 bases separated the two germline ends. The CDR3 totals 12 residues. CDR1 is MDHEN and CDR2 is SYDVKM in the germline V gene. The CDR3 sequence: CASKEGGSPLHF. CDR3 bases: TGTGCCAGCAAAGAGGGGGGTTCACCCCTCCACTTT.

This clonotype was detected only a few times. J is TRBJ2-5 and V is TRBV13, with D uncertain. CDR1 and CDR2 from the germline V gene are PRHDT and FYEKMQ (reference sequence). The germline V and J ends were trimmed by 4 bases and 5 bases, with 11 bases remaining between them. The CDR3 sequence is 13 residues long. This CDR3 reads CASSSGPTETQYF. The CDR3 DNA reads TGTGCCAGCAGCTCCGGGCCCACGGAGACCCAGTACTTC.

The V and J genes are TRBV20-1 and TRBJ2-7; 9 nucleotides agree with TRBD2. J gave up 4 bases and V 1 base, and 8 bases lay outside the gene matches. The CDR3 has 15 amino acids. Germline V CDR1 and CDR2: DFQATT, SNEGSKA (reference sequence). In nucleotides, the CDR3 is TGCAGTGCTAGAGGGAGCGGGGGGTTTTTTTACGAGCAGTACTTC. The encoded protein is CSARGSGGFFYEQYF.

This clonotype was counted only a few times. The V call is TRBV27, the J call TRBJ1-5, with D possibly matching TRBD1 (5 bases). Germline V gives CDR1 MNHEY, CDR2 SMNVEV (reference sequence). With 6 bases removed from V and 4 bases from J, the gap between germline ends came to 16 bases. This CDR3 comprises 15 residues. For the CDR3, the DNA is TGTGCCAGCAGGGGAGGCTCAGGGCGGAATCAGCCCCAGCATTTT. Translation: CASRGGSGRNQPQHF.

The rearrangement uses TRBV20-1 and TRBJ2-3, with TRBD2 as a possible D gene (5 bases). Germline V lookup: CDR1 DFQATT, CDR2 SNEGSKA (reference sequence). The length of the CDR3 is 14 residues. V gave up 5 bases and J gave up 0 bases, with 12 bases separating them. CDR3 amino acids: CSAPSSGSTDTQYF. CDR3 DNA sequence: TGCAGTGCTCCGAGCAGCGGTAGCACAGATACGCAGTATTTT.

The chain links TRBV20-1 to TRBJ1-5, with D possibly TRBD1 on 6 matching bases. This CDR3 has 14 residues. Germline values: CDR1 DFQATT, CDR2 SNEGSKA (reference sequence). Trimming removed 6 bases at V and 0 bases at J, with 12 bases between. CDR3 region: CSARGGYSNQPQHF. The CDR3 nucleotides are TGCAGTGCAAGGGGGGGCTATAGCAATCAGCCCCAGCATTTT.

There are a few counts of this clonotype. Germline is not matched at one junction end, which may reflect a read error. The rearrangement joins TRBV20-1 to TRBJ2-1, with D tentatively TRBD1 (5 bases). Germline-derived CDR1 and CDR2 are DFQATT and SNEGSKA (reference sequence). This CDR3 is 12 amino acids long. The CDR3 bases are TGCAGTGCTAGTAAGGGCCAGGGAACTTGGCTCTTC. Amino acids: CSASKGQGTWLF.

The chain couples TRBV29-1 to TRBJ2-1; 7 bases align to TRBD1. V was pared by 6 bases and J by 1 base, with 6 bases of the junction left unmatched. Germline V CDR1 and CDR2: SQVTM, ANQGSEA. This CDR3 contains 14 residues. CDR3 nucleotide sequence: TGCAGCGTGCCCGGGACAGAATCCTACAATGAGCAGTTCTTC. Its protein is CSVPGTESYNEQFF.

This clonotype was seen more than once but under ten times. This chain connects TRBV4-3 to TRBJ2-1, with 16 bases matching TRBD2. CDR1 and CDR2 from the germline V gene are LGHNA and YSLEER. The CDR3 runs to 20 residues. V was clipped by 4 bases and J by 1 base; unmatched bases: 10. DNA of the CDR3: TGCGCCAGCAGCCCGGGACTAGCGGGGGGGTCTGACTATTCCTACAATGAGCAGTTCTTC. As protein: CASSPGLAGGSDYSYNEQFF.

As regards this clonotype: This may be a read error: a much more frequent sequence differs by one nucleotide. The V call is TRBV4-1, the J call TRBJ2-1; 11 nucleotides align to TRBD1. CDR3 size: 16 residues. V shed 3 bases, J shed 3 bases, and the junction held 4 bases outside the gene matches. Germline loops: CDR1 MGHRA, CDR2 YSYEKL. The CDR3 bases are TGCGCCAGCAGCCACGAGGGGACAGGGGGCTACAATGAGCAGTTCTTC. It encodes CASSHEGTGGYNEQFF.

This clonotype was recorded a few times. The chain has TRBV27 and TRBJ2-3; 7 nucleotides agree with TRBD2. CDR1 and CDR2 from the germline V gene are MNHEY and SMNVEV (reference sequence). V dropped 7 bases and J dropped 7; count of bases not matched to a gene: 17. The length of the CDR3 is 16 residues. DNA of the CDR3: TGTGCCAGCACCGGGACTAATTTGGCCCCCACTAATACGCAGTATTTT. This encodes CASTGTNLAPTNTQYF.